This T cell receptor beta chain was identified in a study of spatial heterogeneity in lung cancer. Losses at the gene ends were 4 bases for V and 1 base for J; bases not matched to a gene: 4. The CDR3 has 15 residues. CDR1 and CDR2 from the germline V gene are SEHNR and FQNEAQ (reference sequence). Study-wide points: Counts that tracked tumor mutation counts were those of expanded intratumoral alpha and beta TCRs.

Indicated time point: sample taken at primary tumor resection. Samples were donated by 72 untreated early-stage non-small cell lung cancer patients. Each CDR3 protein gets one entry after TCRdb re-called the 5' RACE reads with MiXCR. The sample carries around 95,000 distinct CDR3 sequences, about 4.4% recorded once. This clonotype has at least ten counts. Its antigen is still unknown. The sequencing here drew on lung tumor tissue, taken at surgery. The chain is built from TRBV7-9 and TRBJ1-3; 7 positions match TRBD1. The TCR originated in a male donor with early-stage non-small cell lung cancer. CDR3 loop: CASSWDSTSGNTIYF. The CDR3 nucleotides read TGTGCCAGCAGCTGGGACAGCACTTCTGGAAACACCATATATTTT.